This T cell receptor (beta chain) was sequenced in a study of cytomegalovirus exposure and HLA in healthy donors. The study ran its PCR with 60 Vbeta and 13 Jbeta primers. TCRdb keeps only in-frame clones here, not all; method: immunoSEQ multiplex PCR. Of some 200,000 clones in the sample, 75% to 85% are singletons; the top ten hold about 2%. Remarks on this clone: Its antigen is not known.

Points from the study as a whole: A later analysis showed that HLA-associated TCR beta chains had undergone more clonal expansion than equally common others. Fewer N-insertions than the roughly 670-donor mean were reportedly shown by an Asian-associated ancestry cluster in a later analysis. Highly shared sequence variants in one cluster were likely a sequencing artifact.

Germline V gives CDR1 WSHSY, CDR2 SAAADI. CDR3 size: 15 residues. The V gene end was trimmed by 5 bases and the J gene end by 6 bases; junction bases not matched to a gene: 6. The chain links TRBV10-2 to TRBJ2-3; 12 nucleotides match TRBD1. This TCR was recovered from a woman aged 25 to 39 in good health and CMV-seronegative. Sample: PBMCs. In nucleotides, the CDR3 is TGCGCCAGCAGTAACACGGGACAGGGGGCTGATACGCAGTATTTT. It translates to CASSNTGQGADTQYF.